The TCR beta chain described here comes from a study of OX40 agonist ivuxolimab in advanced cancers. As for the study in general: Allowance was made for prior anti-PD-1, anti-PD-L1 or anti-CTLA-4 therapy, and about 40% had some.

Libraries were prepared by immunoSEQ multiplex PCR; TCRdb keeps only in-frame clonotypes and omits some of them. The table shows some 64,000 clones, with approximately 86% occurring only once. Looked up from germline, CDR1 is MNHEY and CDR2 is SVGAGI. This CDR3 contains 13 residues. Trimming pared 5 bases from V and 1 base from J, leaving 8 bases between. The source was CD4+ or CD8+ T cells sorted from blood, collected in a trial of the OX40 agonist ivuxolimab. This sequence was found in an adult with an advanced solid tumor such as melanoma, head and neck, liver or kidney cancer. The rearrangement uses TRBV6-5 and TRBJ2-5; tentative D call: TRBD1 (6 bases). The CDR3 is CASSEDSQETQYF. Written as DNA, the CDR3 is TGTGCCAGCAGTGAGGACAGCCAAGAGACCCAGTACTTC.